This T cell receptor (beta chain) was profiled in a study of response to subunit inactivated influenza vaccine. Concerning this clonotype: Its antigen remains unknown.

MiXCR, applied by TCRdb to the RT-PCR reads, yields one record per CDR3 protein. Of 500,000 to 550,000 distinct CDR3 sequences listed, 7.5% to 8.5% are singletons. CDR3 size: 16 residues. Germline V lookup: CDR1 SGHRS, CDR2 YFSETQ. The ends lost 4 bases at V and 4 bases at J; junction bases unmatched: 11. Study results and caveats: New T cells are recruited in small numbers by each seasonal influenza vaccination, according to the authors' suggestion.

Sequenced material: PBMCs from blood, taken roughly 24 months after vaccination. This clonotype was sampled from a man in his fifties or sixties who received an inactivated influenza vaccine. The V call is TRBV5-1, the J call TRBJ1-3; 7 bases match TRBD1. CDR3 amino acids: CASSPMGQTAGNTIYF. As DNA, the CDR3 is TGCGCCAGCAGCCCGATGGGACAGACTGCAGGAAACACCATATATTTT. The full variable domain, completed using reference TRBV5-1 and TRBJ1-3, is KAGVTQTPRYLIKTRGQQVTLSCSPISGHRSVSWYQQTPGQGLQFLFEYFSETQRNKGNFPGRFSGRQFSNSRSEMNVSTLELGDSALYLCASSPMGQTAGNTIYFGEGSWLTVV.